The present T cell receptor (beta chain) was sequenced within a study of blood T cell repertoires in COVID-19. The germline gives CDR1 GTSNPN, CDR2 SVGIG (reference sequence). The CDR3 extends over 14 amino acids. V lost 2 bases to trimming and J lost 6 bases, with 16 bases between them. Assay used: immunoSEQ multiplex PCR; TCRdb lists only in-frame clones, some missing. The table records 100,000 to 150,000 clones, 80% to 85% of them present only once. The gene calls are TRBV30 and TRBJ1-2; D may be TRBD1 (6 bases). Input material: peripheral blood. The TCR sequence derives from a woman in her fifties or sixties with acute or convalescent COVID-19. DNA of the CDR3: TGTGCCTGGAGTAGGGTTGGGGGCACCGATGGCTACACCTTC. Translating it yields CAWSRVGGTDGYTF.